These 11 T cell receptor beta chains were sequenced from one sample in a study of T cell changes during pregnancy in multiple sclerosis. Repertoires were generated with immunoSEQ multiplex PCR, while TCRdb's copy carries only in-frame clones and drops some. Found here are approximately 21,000 clones, more than 85% of them singletons; the top ten hold about 20%. Sequencing used CD8+ T cells from peripheral blood mononuclear cells, obtained after pregnancy. The receptors were gathered from a female donor in good health, enrolled as a control in a pregnancy study.

V gene TRBV5-4 combines with J gene TRBJ2-2; 8 bases map to TRBD2. Trimming cost V 4 bases and J 7 bases; bases outside gene matches: 6. There are 14 residues in the CDR3. Germline CDR1 is SGHNT and CDR2 is YYREEE (reference sequence). The CDR3 here is CASSPGGDDGELFF. The CDR3 coding sequence is TGTGCCAGCAGCCCGGGGGGGGACGACGGGGAGCTGTTTTTT.

V usage is TRBV6-4 and J usage is TRBJ2-2; 7 bases agree with TRBD1. CDR1 is MRHNA, CDR2 SNTAGT, per germline. The CDR3 is made up of 14 amino acids. The trim removed 5 bases at V and 7 bases at J, leaving 7 bases unmatched. In DNA form, the CDR3 reads TGTGCCAGCAGTCCCACAGGGGACGGCGGGGAGCTGTTTTTT. This gives the protein CASSPTGDGGELFF.

This chain links TRBV10-3 with TRBJ2-1; TRBD1 aligns across 10 bases. CDR3 size: 13 residues. Germline lookup yields CDR1 ENHRY and CDR2 SYGVKD. J was trimmed by 6 bases and V by 7 bases; bases with no gene match: 3. The CDR3 here is CAINGTGVNEQFF. The CDR3 bases are TGTGCCATCAACGGGACAGGGGTCAATGAGCAGTTCTTC.

CDR3 sequence (DNA): TGTGCCAGCAGCCCCCTCGGACAGGGCTCCTACGAGCAGTACTTC. As protein: CASSPLGQGSYEQYF. V gene TRBV9 combines with J gene TRBJ2-7; 8 bases align to TRBD1. From germline, CDR1 is SGDLS and CDR2 YYNGEE. Trimming cost V 4 bases and J 0 bases; bases outside gene matches: 6. The CDR3 sequence is 15 residues long.

This sequence joins TRBV27 and TRBJ1-1, with D perhaps matching TRBD1 (5 bases). Per the germline V gene, CDR1 is MNHEY and CDR2 is SMNVEV (reference sequence). V was clipped by 4 bases and J by 0 bases, with 12 bases between them. The CDR3 has 15 residues. The CDR3 region has the DNA TGTGCCAGCAGTTGGACGGGGGGGGTGAACACTGAAGCTTTCTTT. It translates to CASSWTGGVNTEAFF.

This clone was found many times. The chain combines TRBV18 with TRBJ2-7, with 8 bases identical to TRBD2. This CDR3 contains 15 residues. The V and J ends lost 3 bases and 2 bases, in that order; junction bases with no gene match: 6. The V gene's germline CDR1 is KGHSH and CDR2 LQKENI. CDR3 coding DNA: TGTGCCAGCTCACCGAGTCGACTAGCGCCCTACGAGCAGTACTTC. It specifies CASSPSRLAPYEQYF.

The chain joins TRBV4-1 to TRBJ1-1, with D possibly being TRBD1 (5 bases). V lost 5 bases to trimming and J lost 11 bases, with 15 bases between them. CDR1 is MGHRA and CDR2 is YSYEKL in the germline V gene. The CDR3 length is 12 residues. The CDR3 region has the DNA TGCGCCAGCAGCTTAGGGACCCGGGAGGCTTTCTTT. Its translation: CASSLGTREAFF.

CDR3: CASSLGLSNEQFF. The CDR3 DNA is TGTGCCAGCAGTTTGGGCCTGAGCAATGAGCAGTTCTTC. This chain links TRBV27 with TRBJ2-1; no clear D gene. From germline, CDR1 is MNHEY and CDR2 SMNVEV (reference sequence). Trimming pared 3 bases from V and 6 bases from J, leaving 9 bases between. The CDR3 is made up of 13 amino acids.

A few counts support this clone. V usage is TRBV7-9 and J usage is TRBJ2-1, with 12 positions matching TRBD2. From germline, CDR1 is SEHNR and CDR2 FQNEAQ (reference sequence). J was trimmed by 2 bases and V by 6 bases; bases with no gene match: 5. CDR3 length: 16 residues. CDR3 sequence (DNA): TGTGCCAGCAGAGCGACTAGCGGGAGACCCTACAATGAGCAGTTCTTC. Its translation: CASRATSGRPYNEQFF.

This clone was seen a few times. The gene calls are TRBV6-4 and TRBJ2-6; maybe TRBD1 (6 bases). The CDR3 is 16 residues long. CDR1 and CDR2 from the germline V gene are MRHNA and SNTAGT. V was pared by 0 bases and J by 0 bases, with 6 bases between. CDR3 DNA: TGTGCCAGCAGTGACTCAGGGGGCTCTGGGGCCAACGTCCTGACTTTC. Translated, it gives CASSDSGGSGANVLTF.

The chain is built from TRBV19 and TRBJ2-7; a weak D match, TRBD2 (5 bases). CDR3 length: 13 residues. V dropped 5 bases and J dropped 5 bases, with 13 bases sitting between them. In germline, CDR1 is LNHDA, CDR2 SQIVND (reference sequence). CDR3 DNA: TGTGCCAGTAGTGAACGCGGAGGAGACGAGCAGTACTTC. This translates into CASSERGGDEQYF.